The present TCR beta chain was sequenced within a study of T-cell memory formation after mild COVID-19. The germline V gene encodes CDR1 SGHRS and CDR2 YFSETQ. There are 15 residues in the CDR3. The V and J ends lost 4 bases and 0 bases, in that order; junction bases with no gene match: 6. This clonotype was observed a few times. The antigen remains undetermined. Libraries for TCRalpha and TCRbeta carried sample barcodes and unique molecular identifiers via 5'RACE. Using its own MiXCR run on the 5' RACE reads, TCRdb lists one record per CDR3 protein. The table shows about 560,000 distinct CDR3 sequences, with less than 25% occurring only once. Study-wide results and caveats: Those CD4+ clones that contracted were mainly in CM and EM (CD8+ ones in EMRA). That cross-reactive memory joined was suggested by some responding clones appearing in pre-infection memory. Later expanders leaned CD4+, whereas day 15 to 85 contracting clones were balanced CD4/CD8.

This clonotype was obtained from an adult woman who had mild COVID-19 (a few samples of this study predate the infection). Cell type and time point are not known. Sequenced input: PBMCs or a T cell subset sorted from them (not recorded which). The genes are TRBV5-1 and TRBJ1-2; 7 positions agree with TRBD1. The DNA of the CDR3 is TGCGCCAGCAGCGGCGGACAGGCCGCTAACTATGGCTACACCTTC. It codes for CASSGGQAANYGYTF.